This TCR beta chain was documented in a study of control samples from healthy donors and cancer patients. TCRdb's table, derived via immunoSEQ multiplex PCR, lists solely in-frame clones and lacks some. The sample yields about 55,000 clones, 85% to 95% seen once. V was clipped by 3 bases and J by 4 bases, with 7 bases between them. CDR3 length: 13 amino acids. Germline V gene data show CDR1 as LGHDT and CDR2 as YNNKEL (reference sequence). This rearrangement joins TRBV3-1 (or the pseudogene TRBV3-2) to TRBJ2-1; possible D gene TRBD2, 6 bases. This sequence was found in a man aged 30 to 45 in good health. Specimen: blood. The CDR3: CASSQTRYNEQFF. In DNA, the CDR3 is TGTGCCAGCAGCCAGACTAGATACAATGAGCAGTTCTTC.